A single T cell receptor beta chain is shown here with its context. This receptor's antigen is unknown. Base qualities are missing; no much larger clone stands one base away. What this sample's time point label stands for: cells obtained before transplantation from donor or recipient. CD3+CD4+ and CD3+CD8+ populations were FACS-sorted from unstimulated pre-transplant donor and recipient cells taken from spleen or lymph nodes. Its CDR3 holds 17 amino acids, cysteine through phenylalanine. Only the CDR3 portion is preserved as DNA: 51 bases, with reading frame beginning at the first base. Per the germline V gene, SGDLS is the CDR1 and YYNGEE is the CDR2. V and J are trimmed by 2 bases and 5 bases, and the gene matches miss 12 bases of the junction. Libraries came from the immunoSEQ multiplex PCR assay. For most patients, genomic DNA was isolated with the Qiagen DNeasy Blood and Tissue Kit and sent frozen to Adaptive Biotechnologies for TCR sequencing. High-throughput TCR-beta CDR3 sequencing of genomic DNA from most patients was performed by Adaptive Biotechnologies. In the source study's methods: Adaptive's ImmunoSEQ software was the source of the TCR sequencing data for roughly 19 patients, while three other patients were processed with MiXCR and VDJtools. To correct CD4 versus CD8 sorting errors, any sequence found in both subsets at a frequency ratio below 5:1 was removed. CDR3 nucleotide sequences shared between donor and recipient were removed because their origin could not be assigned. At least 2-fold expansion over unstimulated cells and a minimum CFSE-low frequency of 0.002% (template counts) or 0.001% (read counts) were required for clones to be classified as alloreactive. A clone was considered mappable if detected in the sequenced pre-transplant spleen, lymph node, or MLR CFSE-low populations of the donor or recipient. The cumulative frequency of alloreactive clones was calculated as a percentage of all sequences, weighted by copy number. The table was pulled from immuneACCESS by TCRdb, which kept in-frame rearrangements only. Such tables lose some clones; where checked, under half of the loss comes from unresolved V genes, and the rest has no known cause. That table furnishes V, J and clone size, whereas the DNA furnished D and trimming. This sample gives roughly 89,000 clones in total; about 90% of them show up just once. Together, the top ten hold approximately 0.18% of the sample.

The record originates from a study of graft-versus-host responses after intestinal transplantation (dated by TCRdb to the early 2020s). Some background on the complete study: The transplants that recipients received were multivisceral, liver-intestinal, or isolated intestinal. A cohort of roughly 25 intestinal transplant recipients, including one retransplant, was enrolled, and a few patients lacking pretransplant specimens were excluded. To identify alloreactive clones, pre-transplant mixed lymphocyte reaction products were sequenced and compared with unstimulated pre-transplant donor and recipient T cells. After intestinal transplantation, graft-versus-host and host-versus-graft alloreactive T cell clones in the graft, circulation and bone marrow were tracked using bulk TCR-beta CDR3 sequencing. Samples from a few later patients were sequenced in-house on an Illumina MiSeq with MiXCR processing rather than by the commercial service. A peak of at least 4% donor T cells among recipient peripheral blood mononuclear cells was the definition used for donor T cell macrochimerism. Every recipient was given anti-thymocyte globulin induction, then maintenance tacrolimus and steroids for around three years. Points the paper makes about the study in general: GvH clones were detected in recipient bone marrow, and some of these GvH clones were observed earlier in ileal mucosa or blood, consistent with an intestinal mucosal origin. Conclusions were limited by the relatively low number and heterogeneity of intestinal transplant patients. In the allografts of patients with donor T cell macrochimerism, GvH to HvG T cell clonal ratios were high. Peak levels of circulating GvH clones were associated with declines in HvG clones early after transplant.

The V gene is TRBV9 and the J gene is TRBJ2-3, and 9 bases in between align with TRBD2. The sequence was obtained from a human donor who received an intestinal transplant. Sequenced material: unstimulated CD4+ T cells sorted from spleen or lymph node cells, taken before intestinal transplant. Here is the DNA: TGTGCCAGCAGCGTGGCGGAAGGCGGGGGGGCTGGAGATACGCAGTATTTT. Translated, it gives CASSVAEGGGAGDTQYF.